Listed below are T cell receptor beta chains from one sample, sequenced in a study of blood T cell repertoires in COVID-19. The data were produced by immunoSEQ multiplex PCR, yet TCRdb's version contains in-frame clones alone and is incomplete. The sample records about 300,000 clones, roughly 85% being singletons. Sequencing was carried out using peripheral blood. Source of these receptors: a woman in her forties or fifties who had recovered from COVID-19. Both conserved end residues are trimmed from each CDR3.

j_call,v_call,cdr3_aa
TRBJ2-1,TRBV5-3,ARSTRARGPHEQF
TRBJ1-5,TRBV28,ASSFQNSNQPQH
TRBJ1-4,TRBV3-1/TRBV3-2,ASSERQGIANWPNEKLF
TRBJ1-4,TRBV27,ASRHLQGLELF
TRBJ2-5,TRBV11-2,ASSLTSGGPAGETQY
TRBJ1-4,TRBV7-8,ASSRGGWSNEKLF
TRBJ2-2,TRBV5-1,ASVSDRVNTGELF
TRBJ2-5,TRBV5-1,ASSLGGGAFQETQY
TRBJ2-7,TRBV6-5,ASLGGSPYEQY
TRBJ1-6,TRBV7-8,ASSSQGGNNSPLH
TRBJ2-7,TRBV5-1,ASSYYRGHYEQY
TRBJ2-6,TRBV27,ASSSGSGANVLT
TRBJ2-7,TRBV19,ATSGISYEQY
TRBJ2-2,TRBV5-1,ASRPSATGELF
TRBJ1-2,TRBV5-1,ASSFGSARPYT
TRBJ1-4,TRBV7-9,ASSGQGNEKLF
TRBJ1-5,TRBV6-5,ASRSGTGFQPQH
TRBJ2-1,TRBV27,ASSLWAGRDEQF
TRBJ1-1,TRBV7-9,ASSSAQGVNTEAF
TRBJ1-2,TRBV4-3,ASSQESFYGYT
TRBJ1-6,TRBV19,ASSPRDTSSPLH
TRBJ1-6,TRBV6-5,ASSYSGRGDGSPLH
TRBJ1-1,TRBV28,ASTGGSWTEAF
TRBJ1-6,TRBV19,ASSPSPLGANSPLH
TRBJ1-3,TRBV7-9,ASSRGTPFSGNTIY